This T cell receptor beta chain was sequenced for a study of human T cells and chemical hapten exposure. TCRdb fed the RACE reads into MiXCR, producing one record per CDR3 protein. The sample has around 120,000 distinct CDR3 sequences; approximately 15% are singletons. This clonotype was picked up many times. Specified time point: patch test 1, 2 weeks after DPC sensitization. The treatment is: therapeutic diphenylcyclopropenone sensitization with weekly scalp DPC. This receptor was obtained from a man between 18 and 29 years old with alopecia areata. Some clones in this sample may be carry-over from other donors' samples. Sequencing was performed on whole blood, taken in connection with sensitization to the hapten diphenylcyclopropenone (DPC).

CDR3 nucleotides: TGTGCCAGCAGCTTGGGGGGGAATCGGCAAGAGACCCAGTACTTC. Translation gives CASSLGGNRQETQYF. The chain links TRBV5-4 to TRBJ2-5; D could derive from TRBD1 or TRBD2 (5 bases each). CDR1 SGHNT and CDR2 YYREEE come from the germline V gene (reference sequence). Trimming shortened V by 0 bases and J by 2 bases, and 11 bases separated the two germline ends. The CDR3 is made up of 15 amino acids.